This T cell receptor beta chain was observed in a study of blood T cell repertoires in COVID-19. Study context: The samples span acute and convalescent COVID-19 from the United States, Italy and Spain. Sources were T cells, B-cell-depleted T cells, or PBMCs; the material itself was cDNA or gDNA.

Trimming left V 0 bases short and J 3 bases short, with 6 bases between. The length of the CDR3 is 13 residues. The germline V gene encodes CDR1 WNHNN and CDR2 SYGVQD (reference sequence). This clone is labeled as medium-sized (0.01 to 0.1%). Original processing notes: Reference gene primer amplification gave estimated nucleated cell counts. Sequenced by immunoSEQ multiplex PCR; TCRdb stores in-frame clones only, minus some. The V and J calls and the clone size are those of that table, but D and trimming were determined from the DNA. Seen here are tens of thousands of clones, around 83% observed once, and the top ten hold roughly 6%.

The source of this sequence is a woman aged 60-75 years with acute or convalescent COVID-19. This chain links TRBV10-1 with TRBJ2-7; no firm D call. The sequenced sample consisted of peripheral blood. As DNA, the CDR3 is TGCGCCAGCAGTGAGTCCCCCGGCTACGAGCAGTACTTC. Protein: CASSESPGYEQYF.